These 18 T cell receptor beta chains share one sample of origin, sequenced in a study of OX40 agonist ivuxolimab in advanced cancers. Generated by immunoSEQ multiplex PCR, the TCRdb table keeps only in-frame clones and is missing some. The table has under 100,000 clones, roughly 80% seen once. The source was CD4+ or CD8+ T cells sorted from blood, collected in a trial of the OX40 agonist ivuxolimab. The source is an adult with an advanced solid tumor such as melanoma, head and neck, liver or kidney cancer.

V is TRBV7-2 and J is TRBJ2-3, with D perhaps matching TRBD2 (8 bases). The CDR3 has 18 amino acids. Germline V gives CDR1 SGHTA, CDR2 FQGNSA. The V and J ends lost 5 bases and 1 base respectively, with 22 bases between them. The CDR3 nucleotides are TGTGCCAGCAGCCCTGAGGGGGCGGGGGGTTTCCGCACAGATACGCAGTATTTT. It encodes CASSPEGAGGFRTDTQYF.

In DNA, the CDR3 is TGTGCCAGCAACGCGGTCGGGGGGCGGAACATTCAGTACTTC. This gives the protein CASNAVGGRNIQYF. The chain employs TRBV6-5 and TRBJ2-4; a possible D gene is TRBD2 (7 bases). Between the trimmed V and J ends, which lost 7 bases and 7 bases, there was a span of 17 bases. Germline CDR1 reads MNHEY; CDR2 reads SVGAGI. CDR3 length: 14 residues.

CDR3 loop: CASSLAREEEKLFF. As DNA, the CDR3 is TGTGCCAGCAGCTTAGCCCGGGAGGAAGAAAAACTGTTTTTT. The chain joins TRBV7-9 to TRBJ1-4; no clear D. Trimming shortened V by 0 bases and J by 8 bases, and 10 bases separated the two germline ends. Germline V gives CDR1 SEHNR, CDR2 FQNEAQ (reference sequence). This CDR3 has 14 residues. The full variable domain, completed using reference TRBV7-9 and TRBJ1-4, is DTGVSQNPRHKITKRGQNVTFRCDPISEHNRLYWYRQTLGQGPEFLTYFQNEAQLEKSRLLSDRFSAERPKGSFSTLEIQRTEQGDSAMYLCASSLAREEEKLFFGSGTQLSVL.

The chain carries TRBV6-5 and TRBJ2-7; D may match TRBD1 or TRBD2 (5 bases each). This CDR3 has 14 amino acids. The germline V gene encodes CDR1 MNHEY and CDR2 SVGAGI. The V gene lost 4 bases and the J gene lost 6 bases, with 16 bases spanning the gap. CDR3 nucleotides: TGTGCCAGCAGTTTAGACGGGACCGGGTTCGAGCAGTACTTC. It encodes CASSLDGTGFEQYF.

This chain links TRBV28 with TRBJ1-5, with D unclear. Trimming pared 3 bases from V and 7 bases from J, leaving 10 bases between. There are 13 residues in the CDR3. Germline assignment: CDR1 MDHEN and CDR2 SYDVKM. The CDR3 sequence is CASSFMGRQPQHF. Here the CDR3 DNA reads TGTGCCAGCAGTTTTATGGGCAGGCAGCCCCAGCATTTT.

The chain uses TRBV19 and TRBJ1-3; TRBD1 might be the D (5 bases). Trimming cost V 7 bases and J 0 bases, with 10 bases left between them. This CDR3 comprises 14 residues. Per the germline V gene, CDR1 is LNHDA and CDR2 is SQIVND (reference sequence). The CDR3 region is CASTQGSSGNTIYF. The CDR3, as DNA: TGTGCCAGTACCCAGGGAAGCTCTGGAAACACCATATATTTT.

The rearrangement links TRBV2 to TRBJ2-7; 10 nucleotides match TRBD1. The V and J ends lost 2 bases and 4 bases, in that order; junction bases with no gene match: 2. The CDR3 is 14 residues long. The germline V gene encodes CDR1 SNHLY and CDR2 FYNNEI. The DNA of the CDR3 is TGTGCCAGCAGTGAATGGGGACAGGGGTACGAGCAGTACTTC. Its translation is CASSEWGQGYEQYF.

The rearrangement uses TRBV7-2 and TRBJ2-1; a weak D match, TRBD2 (6 bases). V lost 4 bases, J lost 7 bases, and 26 bases lay in between. Germline CDR1 SGHTA, CDR2 FQGNSA. This CDR3 has 18 amino acids. As DNA, the CDR3 is TGTGCCAGCAGCTCCCCCATCAAGGGGCTTCGGAGGGAAAATGAGCAGTTCTTC. Translation gives CASSSPIKGLRRENEQFF.

This sequence joins TRBV7-3 and TRBJ2-2; possibly TRBD2 for D (6 bases). CDR1 is SGHTA and CDR2 is FQGTGA in the germline V gene. V lost 2 bases to trimming and J lost 5 bases, with 12 bases between them. The CDR3 contains 15 residues. The CDR3 sequence is CASSLSGGGTGELFF. In nucleotides, the CDR3 is TGTGCCAGCAGCTTATCCGGGGGTGGAACCGGGGAGCTGTTTTTT.

The genes are TRBV19 and TRBJ2-3; D might be TRBD1 or TRBD2, each matching 5 bases. The germline CDR1 and CDR2 sequences are LNHDA and SQIVND (reference sequence). CDR3 size: 14 residues. V was clipped by 7 bases and J by 0 bases, with 11 bases between them. CDR3 bases: TGTGCCAGTACCTTCGGGGCTAGCACAGATACGCAGTATTTT. Protein product: CASTFGASTDTQYF.

The V and J genes are TRBV10-3 and TRBJ1-2; no clear D. Germline V gene sequence: CDR1 ENHRY, CDR2 SYGVKD. Trimming pared 3 bases from V and 0 bases from J, leaving 5 bases between. The CDR3 spans 13 residues. The CDR3 sequence: CAISDGTNYGYTF. In DNA, the CDR3 is TGTGCCATCAGTGACGGTACTAACTATGGCTACACCTTC.

This clone is a singleton in its sample. Here the CDR3 reads CASSIDLINEQFF. The CDR3 bases are TGTGCCAGTAGTATAGATCTTATCAATGAGCAGTTCTTC. The chain joins TRBV19 to TRBJ2-1; D is ambiguous. The CDR3 consists of 13 residues. Trimming removed 0 bases from V and 6 bases from J, with 6 bases in between. CDR1 and CDR2 from the germline V gene are LNHDA and SQIVND (reference sequence).

Here the CDR3 DNA reads TGTGCCAGCTCACGATGGGGGCCGGGACCGTCTCCGGATGGCTACACCTTC. This translates into CASSRWGPGPSPDGYTF. This chain connects TRBV18 to TRBJ1-2; tentative D call: TRBD1 (6 bases). The length of the CDR3 is 17 residues. The V end lost 4 bases, the J end lost 6 bases, and 24 bases lay between the germline ends. Germline V gene data show CDR1 as KGHSH and CDR2 as LQKENI.

This chain connects TRBV6-6 to TRBJ2-2; TRBD2 matches at 12 bases. Germline CDR1 is MNHNY and CDR2 is SVGAGI (reference sequence). V gave up 2 bases and J gave up 9 bases; unmatched junction bases: 4. The CDR3 is made up of 15 amino acids. CDR3 in DNA: TGTGCCAGCAGTTACCTAGCGGGGGGGTCAAGGGAGCTGTTTTTT. Translating gives CASSYLAGGSRELFF.

The chain employs TRBV19 and TRBJ1-1; D is possibly TRBD1 (5 bases). In germline, CDR1 is LNHDA, CDR2 SQIVND (reference sequence). The CDR3 loop spans 15 amino acids. Trimming left V 7 bases short and J 1 base short, with 16 bases between. In DNA form, the CDR3 reads TGTGCCAGTACCCATGGGGACTCGTGGAACACTGAAGCTTTCTTT. Protein product: CASTHGDSWNTEAFF.

The gene calls are TRBV6-4 and TRBJ1-2, with TRBD1 matching over 12 bases. The CDR3 length is 18 residues. Germline V gene sequence: CDR1 MRHNA, CDR2 SNTAGT. J gave up 8 bases and V 2 bases, and 15 bases lay outside the gene matches. CDR3 nucleotide sequence: TGTGCCAGCAGTGACATTCGGGACACGGGACAGGGGGCGCGAGGCTACACCTTC. This sequence encodes CASSDIRDTGQGARGYTF.

J is TRBJ2-7 and V is TRBV7-3; D gene ambiguous. Germline values: CDR1 SGHTA, CDR2 FQGTGA. The V end lost 5 bases, the J end lost 0 bases, and 17 bases lay between the germline ends. CDR3 length: 16 amino acids. CDR3: CASSPSASRASYEQYF. The CDR3 nucleotides read TGTGCCAGCAGCCCCTCAGCGTCCCGGGCCTCCTACGAGCAGTACTTC.

The chain uses TRBV21-1 and TRBJ2-5. TRBV21-1 is an annotated pseudogene. CDR3 length equals 16 residues. The CDR3, as DNA: TGTGCCAGCAGCAAAGTAATAGGTCGGTGCCAAGAGACCCAGTACTTC. Protein: CASSKVIGRCQETQYF.